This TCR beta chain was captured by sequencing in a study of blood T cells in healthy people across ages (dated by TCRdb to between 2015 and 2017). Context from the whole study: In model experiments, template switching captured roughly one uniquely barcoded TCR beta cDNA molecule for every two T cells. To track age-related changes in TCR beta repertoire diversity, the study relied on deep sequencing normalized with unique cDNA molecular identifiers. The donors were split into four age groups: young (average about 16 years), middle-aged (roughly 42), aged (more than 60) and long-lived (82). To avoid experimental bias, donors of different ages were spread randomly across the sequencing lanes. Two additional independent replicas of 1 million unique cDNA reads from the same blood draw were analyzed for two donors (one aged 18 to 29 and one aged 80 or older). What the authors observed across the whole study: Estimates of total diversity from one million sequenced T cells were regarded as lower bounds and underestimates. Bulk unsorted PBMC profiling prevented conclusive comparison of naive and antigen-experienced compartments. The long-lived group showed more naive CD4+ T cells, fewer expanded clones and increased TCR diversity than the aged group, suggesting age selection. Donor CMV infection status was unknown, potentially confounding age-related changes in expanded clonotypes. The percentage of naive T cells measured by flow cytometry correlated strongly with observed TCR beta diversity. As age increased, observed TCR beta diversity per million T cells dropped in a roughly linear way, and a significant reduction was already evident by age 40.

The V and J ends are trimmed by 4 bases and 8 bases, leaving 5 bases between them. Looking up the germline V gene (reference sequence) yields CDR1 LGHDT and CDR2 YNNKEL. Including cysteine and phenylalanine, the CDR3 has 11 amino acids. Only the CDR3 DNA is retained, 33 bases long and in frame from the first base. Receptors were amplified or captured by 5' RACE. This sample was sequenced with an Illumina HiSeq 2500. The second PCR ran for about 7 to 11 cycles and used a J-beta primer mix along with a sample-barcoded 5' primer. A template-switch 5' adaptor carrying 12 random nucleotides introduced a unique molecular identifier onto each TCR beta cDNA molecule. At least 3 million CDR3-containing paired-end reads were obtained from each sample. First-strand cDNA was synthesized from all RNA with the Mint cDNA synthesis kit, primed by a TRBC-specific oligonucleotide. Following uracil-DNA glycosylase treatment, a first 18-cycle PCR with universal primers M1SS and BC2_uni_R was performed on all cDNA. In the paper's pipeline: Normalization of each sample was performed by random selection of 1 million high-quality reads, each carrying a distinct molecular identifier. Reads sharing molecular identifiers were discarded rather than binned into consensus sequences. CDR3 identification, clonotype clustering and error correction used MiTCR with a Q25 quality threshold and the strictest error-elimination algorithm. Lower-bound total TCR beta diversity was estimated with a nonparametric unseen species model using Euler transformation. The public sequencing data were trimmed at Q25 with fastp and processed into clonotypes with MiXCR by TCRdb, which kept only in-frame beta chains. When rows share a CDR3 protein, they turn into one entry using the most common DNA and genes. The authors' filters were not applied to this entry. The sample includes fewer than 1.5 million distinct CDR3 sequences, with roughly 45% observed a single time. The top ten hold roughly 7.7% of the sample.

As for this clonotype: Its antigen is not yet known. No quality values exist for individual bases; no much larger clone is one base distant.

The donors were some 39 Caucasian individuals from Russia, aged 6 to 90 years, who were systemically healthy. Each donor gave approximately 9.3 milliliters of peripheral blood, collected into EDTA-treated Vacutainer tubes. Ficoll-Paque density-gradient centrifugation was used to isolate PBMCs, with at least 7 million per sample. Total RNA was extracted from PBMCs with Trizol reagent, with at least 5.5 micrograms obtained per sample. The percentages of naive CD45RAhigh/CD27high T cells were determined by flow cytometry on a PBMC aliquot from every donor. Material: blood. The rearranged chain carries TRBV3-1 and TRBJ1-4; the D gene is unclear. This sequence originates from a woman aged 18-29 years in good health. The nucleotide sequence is TGTGCCAGCAGCCTACAGGAAAAACTGTTTTTT. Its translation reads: CASSLQEKLFF.